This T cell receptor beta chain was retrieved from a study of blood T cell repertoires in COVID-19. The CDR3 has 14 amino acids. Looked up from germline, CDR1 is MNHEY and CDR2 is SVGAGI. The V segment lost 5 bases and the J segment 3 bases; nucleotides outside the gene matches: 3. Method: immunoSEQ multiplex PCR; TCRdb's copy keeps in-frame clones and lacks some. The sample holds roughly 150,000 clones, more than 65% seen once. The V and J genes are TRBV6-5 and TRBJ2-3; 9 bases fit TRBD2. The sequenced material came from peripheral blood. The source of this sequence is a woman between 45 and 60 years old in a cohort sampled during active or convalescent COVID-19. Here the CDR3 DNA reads TGTGCCAGCAGTCGGCTAGCGGGGACAGATACGCAGTATTTT. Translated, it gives CASSRLAGTDTQYF.